Below, one TCR beta chain is given with its context. No antigen is known for it. Related graft donors supplied nonmyeloablative bone marrow transplants, and mixed chimerism was transient. CD4+CD25+CD127- Tregs, CD4+CD25- non-Tregs, CD4 and CD8 cells were sorted. The CDR3 length is 14 residues. Germline values: CDR1 MDHEN, CDR2 SYDVKM. Trimming stripped 10 bases from V and 2 bases from J, with 15 bases between. Measured with immunoSEQ multiplex PCR; TCRdb has only the in-frame clones, and not every one. The repertoire holds tens of thousands of clones, with more than 75% as singletons. The data are from a study of Tregs in tolerant kidney transplant recipients. Study-level points and caveats: Tolerant patients' donor-specific Tregs expanded beyond overall Tregs, suggesting antigen-driven growth. Expanding Tregs on activated donor B cells appeared to best identify donor-specific TCRbeta clones.

The V and J genes are TRBV28 and TRBJ1-5; tentative D call: TRBD1 (5 bases). Material: CD4+ T cells from blood (PBMCs), obtained 6 months after the transplant. The clonotype comes from a human patient who received a combined kidney and bone marrow transplant. These T cells may partly come from the graft donor. The CDR3 loop is CATGVAQGNQPQHF. CDR3 sequence (DNA): TGTGCCACGGGGGTCGCGCAGGGCAATCAGCCCCAGCATTTT.